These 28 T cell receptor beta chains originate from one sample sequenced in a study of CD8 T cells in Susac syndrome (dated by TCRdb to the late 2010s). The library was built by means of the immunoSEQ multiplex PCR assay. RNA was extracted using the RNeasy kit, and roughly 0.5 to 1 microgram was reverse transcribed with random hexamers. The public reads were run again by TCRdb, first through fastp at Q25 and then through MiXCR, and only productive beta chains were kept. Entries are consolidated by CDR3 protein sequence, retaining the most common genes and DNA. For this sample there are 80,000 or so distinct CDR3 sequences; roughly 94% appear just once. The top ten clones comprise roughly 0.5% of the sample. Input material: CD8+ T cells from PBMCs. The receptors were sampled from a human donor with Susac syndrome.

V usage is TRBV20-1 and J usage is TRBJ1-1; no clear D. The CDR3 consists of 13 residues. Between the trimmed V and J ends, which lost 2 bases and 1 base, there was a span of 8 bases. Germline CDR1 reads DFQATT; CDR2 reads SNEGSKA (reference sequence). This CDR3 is CSARYGGNTEAFF. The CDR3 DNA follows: TGCAGTGCTAGATACGGAGGGAACACTGAAGCTTTCTTT.

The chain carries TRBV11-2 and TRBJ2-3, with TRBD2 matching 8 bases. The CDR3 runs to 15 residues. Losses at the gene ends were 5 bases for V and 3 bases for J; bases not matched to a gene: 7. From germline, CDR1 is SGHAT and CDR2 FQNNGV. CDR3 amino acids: CASSPDSGGTDTQYF. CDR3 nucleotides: TGTGCCAGCAGCCCCGACAGCGGGGGAACAGATACGCAGTATTTT.

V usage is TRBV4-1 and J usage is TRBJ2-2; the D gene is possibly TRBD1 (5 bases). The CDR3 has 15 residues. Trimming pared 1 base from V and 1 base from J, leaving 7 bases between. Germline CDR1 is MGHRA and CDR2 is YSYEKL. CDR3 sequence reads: CASSQAGMNTGELFF. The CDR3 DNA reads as TGCGCCAGCAGCCAAGCAGGGATGAACACCGGGGAGCTGTTTTTT.

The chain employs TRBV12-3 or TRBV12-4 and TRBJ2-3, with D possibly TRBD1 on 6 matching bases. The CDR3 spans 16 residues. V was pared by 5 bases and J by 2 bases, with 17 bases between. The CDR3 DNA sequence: TGTGCCAGCAGTCCCCCCCCGGGACACCTCACAGATACGCAGTATTTT. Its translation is CASSPPPGHLTDTQYF.

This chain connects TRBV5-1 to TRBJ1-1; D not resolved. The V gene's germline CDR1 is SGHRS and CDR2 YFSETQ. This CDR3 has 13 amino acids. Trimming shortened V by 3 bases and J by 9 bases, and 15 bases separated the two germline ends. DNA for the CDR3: TGCGCCAGCAGCTCCGACCTGGGCCCCCAAGCTTTCTTT. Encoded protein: CASSSDLGPQAFF.

The CDR3 DNA reads as TGCAGTGCTAGAGATCTTGCAGGGCTCTCTAATCATGAGCAGTTCTTC. Protein sequence: CSARDLAGLSNHEQFF. V usage is TRBV20-1 and J usage is TRBJ2-1; tentatively, D is TRBD1 (5 bases). CDR1 is DFQATT, CDR2 SNEGSKA, per germline (reference sequence). CDR3 length equals 16 residues. V was cut by 0 bases and J by 8 bases, with 20 bases left in between.

In DNA, the CDR3 is TGCGCCAGCAGCCAAGATTCCGGCGGGAATCAGCCCCAGCATTTT. The encoded protein is CASSQDSGGNQPQHF. This chain uses TRBV4-3 with TRBJ1-5; D remains unclear. With 0 bases removed from V and 4 bases from J, the gap between germline ends came to 10 bases. The CDR3 extends over 15 amino acids. The V gene's germline CDR1 is LGHNA and CDR2 YSLEER.

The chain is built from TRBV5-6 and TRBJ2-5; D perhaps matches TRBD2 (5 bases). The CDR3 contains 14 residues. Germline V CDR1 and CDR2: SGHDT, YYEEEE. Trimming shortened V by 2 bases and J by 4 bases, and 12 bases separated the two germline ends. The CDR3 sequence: CASSFFRGRETQYF. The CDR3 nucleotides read TGTGCCAGCAGCTTCTTTCGGGGTCGAGAGACCCAGTACTTC.

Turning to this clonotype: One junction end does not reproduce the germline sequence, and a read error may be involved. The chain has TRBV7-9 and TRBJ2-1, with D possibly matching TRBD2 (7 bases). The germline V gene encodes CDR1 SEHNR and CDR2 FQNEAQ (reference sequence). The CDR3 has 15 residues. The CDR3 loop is CASNLGGELYNEQFF. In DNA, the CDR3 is TGTGCCAGCAACTTAGGGGGGGAGCTCTACAATGAGCAGTTCTTC.

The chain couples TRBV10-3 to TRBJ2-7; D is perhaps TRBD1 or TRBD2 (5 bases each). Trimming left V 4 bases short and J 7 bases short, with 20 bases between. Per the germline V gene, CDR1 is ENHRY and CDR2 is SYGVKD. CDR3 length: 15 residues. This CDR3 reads CAISGSEQVPGEQYF. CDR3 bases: TGTGCCATCAGTGGGTCGGAACAGGTTCCGGGAGAGCAGTACTTC.

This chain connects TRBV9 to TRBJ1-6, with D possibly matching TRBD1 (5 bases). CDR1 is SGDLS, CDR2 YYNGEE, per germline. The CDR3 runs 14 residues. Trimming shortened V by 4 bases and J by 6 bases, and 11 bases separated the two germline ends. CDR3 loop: CASSRTQANSPLHF. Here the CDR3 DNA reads TGTGCCAGCAGCCGCACACAGGCTAATTCACCCCTCCACTTT. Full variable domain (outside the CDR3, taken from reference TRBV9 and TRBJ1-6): DSGVTQTPKHLITATGQRVTLRCSPRSGDLSVYWYQQSLDQGLQFLIQYYNGEERAKGNILERFSAQQFPDLHSELNLSSLELGDSALYFCASSRTQANSPLHFGNGTRLTVT.

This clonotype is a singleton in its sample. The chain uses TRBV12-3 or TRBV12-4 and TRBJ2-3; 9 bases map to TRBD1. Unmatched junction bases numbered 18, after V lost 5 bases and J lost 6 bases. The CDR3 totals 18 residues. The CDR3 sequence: CASSPLLGQGASFDTQYF. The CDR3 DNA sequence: TGTGCCAGCAGTCCCCTTCTGGGACAGGGCGCCTCCTTCGATACGCAGTATTTT.

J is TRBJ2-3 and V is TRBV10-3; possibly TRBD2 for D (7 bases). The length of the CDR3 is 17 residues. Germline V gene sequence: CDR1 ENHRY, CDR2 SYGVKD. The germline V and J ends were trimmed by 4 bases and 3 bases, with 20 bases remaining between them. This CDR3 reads CAISVGGASDYTDTQYF. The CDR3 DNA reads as TGTGCCATCAGTGTTGGGGGGGCTAGCGATTATACAGATACGCAGTATTTT.

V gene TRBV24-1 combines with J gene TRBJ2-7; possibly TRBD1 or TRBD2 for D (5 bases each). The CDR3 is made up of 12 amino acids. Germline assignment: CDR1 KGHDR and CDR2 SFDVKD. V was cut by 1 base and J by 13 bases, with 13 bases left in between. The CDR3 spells CATSDFGTFKYF. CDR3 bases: TGTGCCACCAGTGATTTTGGGACCTTTAAATACTTC.

The CDR3 bases are TGTGCCAGCAGCGTGGGACAGCGATGGGCTCCGAACTATGGCTACACCTTC. Protein: CASSVGQRWAPNYGYTF. The V gene is TRBV9, the J gene TRBJ1-2; TRBD1 matches at 7 bases. Germline-derived CDR1 and CDR2 are SGDLS and YYNGEE. The junction had 12 bases not matched to a gene; V was cut back by 2 bases and J by 2 bases. This CDR3 is 17 amino acids long.

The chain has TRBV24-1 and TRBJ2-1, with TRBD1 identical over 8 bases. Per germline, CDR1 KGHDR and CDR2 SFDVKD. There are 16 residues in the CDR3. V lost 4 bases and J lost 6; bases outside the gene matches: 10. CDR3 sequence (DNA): TGTGCCACCAGTGACCGAGGACAGGGAATTCGCAATGAGCAGTTCTTC. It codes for CATSDRGQGIRNEQFF.

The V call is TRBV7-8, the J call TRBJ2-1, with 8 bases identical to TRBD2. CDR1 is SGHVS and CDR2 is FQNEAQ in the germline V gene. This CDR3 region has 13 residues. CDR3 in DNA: TGTGCGATGGGACTAGGATTAAACAATGAGCAGTTCTTC. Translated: CAMGLGLNNEQFF. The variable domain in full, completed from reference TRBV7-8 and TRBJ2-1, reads GAGVSQSPRYKVAKRGQDVALRCDPISGHVSLFWYQQALGQGPEFLTYFQNEAQLDKSGLPSDRFFAERPEGSVSTLKIQRTQQEDSAVYLCAMGLGLNNEQFFGPGTRLTVL.

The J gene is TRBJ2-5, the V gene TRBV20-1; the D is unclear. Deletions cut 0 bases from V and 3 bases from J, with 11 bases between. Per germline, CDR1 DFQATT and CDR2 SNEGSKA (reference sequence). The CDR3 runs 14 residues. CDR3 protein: CSARDGWPEETQYF. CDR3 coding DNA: TGCAGTGCTAGAGATGGATGGCCCGAAGAGACCCAGTACTTC.

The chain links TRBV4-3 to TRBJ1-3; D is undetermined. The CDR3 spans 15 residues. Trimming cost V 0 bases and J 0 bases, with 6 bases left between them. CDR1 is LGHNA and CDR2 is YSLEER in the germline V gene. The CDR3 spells CASSQDGDSGNTIYF. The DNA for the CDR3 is TGCGCCAGCAGCCAAGATGGGGACTCTGGAAACACCATATATTTT.

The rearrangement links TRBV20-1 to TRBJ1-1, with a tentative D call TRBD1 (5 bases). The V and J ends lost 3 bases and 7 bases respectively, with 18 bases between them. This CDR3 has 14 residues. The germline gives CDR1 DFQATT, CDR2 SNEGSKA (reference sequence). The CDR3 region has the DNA TGCAGTGCTAGCGAGGGGCAGGGTGATGATGAAGCTTTCTTT. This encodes CSASEGQGDDEAFF.

The CDR3 region has the DNA TGTGCCAGCAGTTTGGGGGGGCGAAACGAGCAGTACTTC. It codes for CASSLGGRNEQYF. The chain employs TRBV28 and TRBJ2-7, with D possibly being TRBD2 (7 bases). In germline, CDR1 is MDHEN, CDR2 SYDVKM. The CDR3 consists of 13 residues. V lost 3 bases and J lost 5, with 11 bases in between.

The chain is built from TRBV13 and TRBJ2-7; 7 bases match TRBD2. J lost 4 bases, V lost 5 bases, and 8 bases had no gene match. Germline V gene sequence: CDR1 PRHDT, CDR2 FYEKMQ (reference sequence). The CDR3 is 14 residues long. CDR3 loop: CASSPLTAGYEQYF. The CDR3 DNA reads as TGTGCCAGCAGCCCCCTGACAGCGGGGTACGAGCAGTACTTC.

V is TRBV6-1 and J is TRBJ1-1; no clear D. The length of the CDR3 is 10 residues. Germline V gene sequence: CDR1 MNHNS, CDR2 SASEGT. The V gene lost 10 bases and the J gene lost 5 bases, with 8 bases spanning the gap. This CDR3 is CATLWTEAFF. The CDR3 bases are TGTGCCACCCTTTGGACTGAAGCTTTCTTT.

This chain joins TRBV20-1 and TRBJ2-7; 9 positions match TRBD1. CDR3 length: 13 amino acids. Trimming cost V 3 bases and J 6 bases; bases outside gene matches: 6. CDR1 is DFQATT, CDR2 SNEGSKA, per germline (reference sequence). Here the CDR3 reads CSARGTGQFEQYF. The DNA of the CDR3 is TGCAGTGCTAGGGGGACAGGGCAATTCGAGCAGTACTTC.

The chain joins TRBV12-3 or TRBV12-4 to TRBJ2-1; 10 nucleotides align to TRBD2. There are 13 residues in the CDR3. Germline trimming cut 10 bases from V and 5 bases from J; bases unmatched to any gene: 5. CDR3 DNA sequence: TGTGCCACTAAGCGGGGGGGAGACAATGAGCAGTTCTTC. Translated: CATKRGGDNEQFF.

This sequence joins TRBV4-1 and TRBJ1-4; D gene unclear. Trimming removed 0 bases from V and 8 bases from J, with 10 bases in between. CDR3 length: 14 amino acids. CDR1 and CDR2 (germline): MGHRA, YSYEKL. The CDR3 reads CASSQDLGGEKLFF. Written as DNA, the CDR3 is TGCGCCAGCAGCCAAGATCTGGGCGGGGAAAAACTGTTTTTT.

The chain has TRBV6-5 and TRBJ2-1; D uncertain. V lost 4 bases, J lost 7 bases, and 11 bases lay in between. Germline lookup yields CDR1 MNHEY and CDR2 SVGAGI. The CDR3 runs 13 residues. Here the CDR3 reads CASSSVLGNEQFF. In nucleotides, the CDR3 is TGTGCCAGCAGTTCGGTCTTGGGGAATGAGCAGTTCTTC.

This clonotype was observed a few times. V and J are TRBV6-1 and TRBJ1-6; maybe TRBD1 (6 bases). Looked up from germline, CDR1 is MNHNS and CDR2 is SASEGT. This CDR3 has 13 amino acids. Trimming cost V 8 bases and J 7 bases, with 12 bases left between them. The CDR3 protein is CASPGVTNSPLHF. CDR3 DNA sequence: TGTGCCAGCCCAGGGGTCACAAATTCACCCCTCCACTTT.